This T cell receptor beta chain was captured in a study of low-dose radiotherapy and immunotherapy resistance in tumors. Overall study context: Each patient was administered nivolumab intravenously at 240 mg, which was a flat dose, every two weeks, along with intravenous ipilimumab at 1 mg/kg every six weeks.

Priming of first-strand cDNA relied on TRAV- and TRBV-specific primers (covering alpha and beta chains). The authors amplified TCRs for 20 to 25 PCR cycles with a constant-region primer and a V-primer adapter. TCRdb processed the reads anew with MiXCR; each CDR3 protein has one entry. The sample has 60,000 or so distinct CDR3 sequences, 20% to 25% seen once. Time point here: after trial treatment. Specified treatment: LDRT plus nivolumab, ipilimumab, low-dose cyclophosphamide and aspirin (RACIN trial). In this sample, this clonotype turned up many times. With V trimmed by 6 bases and J by 0 bases, 4 bases remained unmatched. The germline CDR1 and CDR2 sequences are MNHNY and SVGAGI (reference sequence). The CDR3 is 16 amino acids.

The TCR comes from a male donor with prostate cancer. The rearrangement joins TRBV6-6 to TRBJ2-2; 10 bases fit TRBD2. This sample comprised PBMCs, obtained after low-dose radiotherapy plus immunotherapy. The CDR3, as DNA: TGTGCCAGCAGGCTTACTAGCGGGGCGAACACCGGGGAGCTGTTTTTT. Residues: CASRLTSGANTGELFF.